This T cell receptor beta chain is drawn from a study of blood T cell repertoires in COVID-19. As for the study in general: The study drew acute and convalescent COVID-19 samples from the United States, Italy and Spain.

Authors' analysis steps: Amplification of reference gene primers was used by the study to estimate nucleated cell counts. TCRdb's copy holds only in-frame clones and misses some; the assay was immunoSEQ multiplex PCR. From that table come the V and J calls and clone size; the DNA was used to work out D and trimming. The sample has around 260,000 clones, around 89% seen once. Germline V gene data show CDR1 as SGHNT and CDR2 as YENEEA. The CDR3 sequence is 13 residues long. Trimming removed 4 bases from V and 5 bases from J, with 10 bases in between. The chain carries TRBV11-3 and TRBJ2-3, with D perhaps matching TRBD1 (6 bases). The source of this sequence is a man in his thirties or forties with acute or convalescent COVID-19. The specimen sequenced was peripheral blood. Written as DNA, the CDR3 is TGTGCCAGCAGCTGGGGGCCTAGAGATACGCAGTATTTT. The encoded protein is CASSWGPRDTQYF.